This T cell receptor beta chain appears in the sequencing data of a study of tumor-infiltrating lymphocytes in primary liver carcinoma. Study outcomes and limitations: Merely about 8-24% of top clones occurred in all five tumor regions.

Regarding this clonotype: Its specificity is unknown.

From unsorted bulk tissue weighing roughly 19-34 mg, DNA and RNA were co-extracted. The patients carried chronic HBV infection and had received no treatment. The study sampled five separate regions from each tumor. The CDR3 is made up of 14 amino acids. The V gene's germline CDR1 is MDHEN and CDR2 SYDVKM. V lost 5 bases and J lost 6, with 14 bases in between. The investigators made TCR beta cDNA from approximately 500 ng total RNA, using a constant-region primer. Three nested multiplex PCR rounds of slightly modified ARM-PCR generated TCR beta libraries. A C-beta reverse primer was combined with TRBV1-TRBV30 forward primers in the first two PCR rounds, and each round had roughly 11 cycles. TCRdb analysed the multiplex PCR reads with MiXCR anew, one entry per CDR3 protein. The sample has some 190,000 distinct CDR3 sequences, 85% seen once.

The sequencing input was tumor tissue from primary liver carcinoma. The TCR was taken from a man between 40 and 49 years old with primary liver carcinoma and hepatitis B virus infection. The chain has TRBV28 and TRBJ2-1; D possibly corresponds to TRBD2 (6 bases). CDR3 nucleotides: TGTGCCAGCAGTCTCCCGAGCGGGCGCAATGAGCAGTTCTTC. Translating gives CASSLPSGRNEQFF.